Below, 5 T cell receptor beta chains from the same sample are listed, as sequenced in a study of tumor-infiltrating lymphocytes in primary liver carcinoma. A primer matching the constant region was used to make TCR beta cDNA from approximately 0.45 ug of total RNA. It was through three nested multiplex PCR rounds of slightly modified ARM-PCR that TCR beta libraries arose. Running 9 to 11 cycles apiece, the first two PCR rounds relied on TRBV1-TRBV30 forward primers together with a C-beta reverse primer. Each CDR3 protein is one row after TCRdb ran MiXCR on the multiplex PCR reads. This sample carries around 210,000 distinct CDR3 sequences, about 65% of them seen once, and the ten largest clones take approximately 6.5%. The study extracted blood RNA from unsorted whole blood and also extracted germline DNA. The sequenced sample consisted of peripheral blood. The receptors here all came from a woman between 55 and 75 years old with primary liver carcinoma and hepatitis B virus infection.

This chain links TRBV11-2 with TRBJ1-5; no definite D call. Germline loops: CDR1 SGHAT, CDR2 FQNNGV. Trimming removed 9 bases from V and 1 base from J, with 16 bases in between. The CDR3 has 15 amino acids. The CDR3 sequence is CASNLDVMSNQPQHF. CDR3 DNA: TGTGCCAGTAACTTAGACGTTATGAGCAATCAGCCCCAGCATTTT.

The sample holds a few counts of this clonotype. The CDR3, as DNA: TGTGCCAGCAGTTTGGGCCCAGGGTACACTGAAGCTTTCTTT. Translating it yields CASSLGPGYTEAFF. The rearrangement joins TRBV12-3 or TRBV12-4 to TRBJ1-1; possible D gene TRBD1, 5 bases. The CDR3 runs 14 residues. The V and J ends lost 3 bases and 3 bases respectively, with 11 bases between them.

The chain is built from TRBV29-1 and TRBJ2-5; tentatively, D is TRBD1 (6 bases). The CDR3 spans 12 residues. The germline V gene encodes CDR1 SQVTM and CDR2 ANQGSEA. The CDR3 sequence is CSIGTTQETQYF. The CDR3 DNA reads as TGCAGTATAGGGACAACCCAAGAGACCCAGTACTTC.

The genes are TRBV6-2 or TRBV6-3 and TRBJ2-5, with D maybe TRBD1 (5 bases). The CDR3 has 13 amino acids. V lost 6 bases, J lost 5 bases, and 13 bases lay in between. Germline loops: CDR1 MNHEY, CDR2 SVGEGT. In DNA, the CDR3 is TGTGCCAGCAGACAGGACATCATGGAGACCCAGTACTTC. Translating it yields CASRQDIMETQYF.

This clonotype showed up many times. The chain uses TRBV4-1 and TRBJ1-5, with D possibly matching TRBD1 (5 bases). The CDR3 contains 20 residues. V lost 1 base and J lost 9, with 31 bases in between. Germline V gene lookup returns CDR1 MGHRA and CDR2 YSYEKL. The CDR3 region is CASSQGGAAGRRLNLMPQHF. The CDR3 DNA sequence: TGCGCCAGCAGCCAAGGAGGGGCGGCGGGGAGACGCCTAAATTTAATGCCCCAGCATTTT.